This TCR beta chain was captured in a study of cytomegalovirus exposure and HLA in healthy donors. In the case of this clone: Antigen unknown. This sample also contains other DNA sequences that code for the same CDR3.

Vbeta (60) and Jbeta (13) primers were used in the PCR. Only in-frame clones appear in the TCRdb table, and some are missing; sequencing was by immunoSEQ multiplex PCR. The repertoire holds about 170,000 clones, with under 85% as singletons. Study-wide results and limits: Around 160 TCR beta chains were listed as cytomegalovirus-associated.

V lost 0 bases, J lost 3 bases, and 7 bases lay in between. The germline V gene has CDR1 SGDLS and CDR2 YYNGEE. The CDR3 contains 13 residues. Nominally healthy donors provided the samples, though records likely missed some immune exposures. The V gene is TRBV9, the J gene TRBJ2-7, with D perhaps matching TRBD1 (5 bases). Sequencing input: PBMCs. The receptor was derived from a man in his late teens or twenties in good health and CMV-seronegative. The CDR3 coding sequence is TGTGCCAGCAGCGTAGGGGGCAGCTACGAGCAGTACTTC. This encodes CASSVGGSYEQYF.